This T cell receptor (beta chain) comes out of a study of T cells in localized non-small cell lung cancer. Profiling relied on immunoSEQ multiplex PCR, and the TCRdb table lists in-frame clones only, not all of them. The table lists fewer than 35,000 clones, 80% to 90% of them singletons. Findings and limits, study-wide: For the top 100 tumor clones, a median roughly 56 also appeared in adjacent lung. Peak T cell clonality was found in uninvolved adjacent lung, exceeding tumor. Increased T cell density in blood showed an association with longer overall survival.

The CDR3 has 13 amino acids. The ends were cut back, 2 bases at V and 5 bases at J, with 9 bases in the middle. Germline CDR1 reads MDHEN; CDR2 reads SYDVKM. About this clone itself: Antigen unknown.

The sequences come from peripheral blood, collected before any cancer treatment. The V and J genes are TRBV28 and TRBJ2-5, with D unclear. This sequence originates from a male donor aged 60 or older with stage III lung adenocarcinoma. CDR3 bases: TGTGCCAGCAGTTTAGATTTAACGGAGACCCAGTACTTC. Its translation: CASSLDLTETQYF.